A single sample gave rise to the 20 T cell receptor beta chains below, sequenced in a study of T cell changes during pregnancy in multiple sclerosis. Sequenced by immunoSEQ multiplex PCR; TCRdb stores in-frame clones only, minus some. This sample carries tens of thousands of clones, roughly nine tenths of them seen once, and the ten largest clones take more than 8%. This specimen consisted of peripheral blood, obtained after pregnancy. The origin of the receptors is a female donor in good health, enrolled as a control in a pregnancy study.

J is TRBJ2-1 and V is TRBV4-1, with 12 bases lining up with TRBD2. Germline V gives CDR1 MGHRA, CDR2 YSYEKL. With 0 bases clipped from V and 6 bases from J, the junction kept 3 bases outside the gene matches. The CDR3 has 16 amino acids. The CDR3 DNA follows: TGCGCCAGCAGCCAAGAATGGACTAGCGGGACCAATGAGCAGTTCTTC. It translates to CASSQEWTSGTNEQFF.

The V and J genes are TRBV12-1 and TRBJ2-1; the table names TRBD2, a call not compared with the DNA. TRBV12-1 is a pseudogene. CDR3 length: 13 residues. This chain's CDR3 is CASSLEGLLEQFF. The CDR3 DNA follows: TGTGCCAGCAGCCTAGAGGGACTCCTCGAGCAGTTCTTC.

The rearrangement links TRBV10-2 to TRBJ1-5; possibly TRBD1 for D (5 bases). Germline V gene lookup returns CDR1 WSHSY and CDR2 SAAADI. Trimming cost V 3 bases and J 4 bases, with 16 bases left between them. The CDR3 has 16 residues. The CDR3 nucleotides are TGCGCCAGCAGTGATTGGCAGGCCAAGGGGAATCAGCCCCAGCATTTT. Protein: CASSDWQAKGNQPQHF.

This chain's CDR3 is CASSHPSGSGTSTDTQYF. CDR3 nucleotides: TGTGCCAGCTCACACCCTTCGGGGAGCGGGACTAGCACAGATACGCAGTATTTT. The rearrangement uses TRBV18 and TRBJ2-3; 7 nucleotides line up with TRBD2. Unmatched junction bases numbered 13, after V lost 4 bases and J lost 0 bases. This CDR3 region has 18 residues. CDR1 and CDR2 (germline): KGHSH, LQKENI.

The chain combines TRBV19 with TRBJ1-1; 11 nucleotides agree with TRBD1. Germline V lookup: CDR1 LNHDA, CDR2 SQIVND (reference sequence). CDR3 length: 15 amino acids. With 6 bases clipped from V and 6 bases from J, the junction kept 9 bases outside the gene matches. The CDR3 DNA follows: TGTGCCAGTAGATCTACCGGACAGGGGGCTTCTGAAGCTTTCTTT. Translated, it gives CASRSTGQGASEAFF.

The chain couples TRBV5-6 to TRBJ2-7, with unresolved D. Germline CDR1 is SGHDT and CDR2 is YYEEEE. This CDR3 is 13 amino acids long. The V and J ends lost 2 bases and 0 bases respectively, with 6 bases between them. The chain's CDR3 is CASSLPSSYEQYF. In nucleotides, the CDR3 is TGTGCCAGCAGCTTACCTAGCTCCTACGAGCAGTACTTC.

V is TRBV15 and J is TRBJ1-5; tentative D call: TRBD1 (5 bases). With 1 base removed from V and 5 bases from J, the gap between germline ends came to 9 bases. This CDR3 comprises 14 residues. The germline V gene has CDR1 LNHNV and CDR2 YYDKDF (reference sequence). The CDR3 nucleotides read TGTGCCACCAGCAGAGTTTCGGGGGATCAGCCCCAGCATTTT. Protein product: CATSRVSGDQPQHF.

This rearrangement joins TRBV19 to TRBJ2-3, with a weak D call TRBD1 (5 bases). The germline gives CDR1 LNHDA, CDR2 SQIVND (reference sequence). The CDR3 runs 15 residues. Between the trimmed V and J ends, which lost 6 bases and 3 bases, there was a span of 16 bases. This CDR3 is CASRQGLTVTDTQYF. The CDR3 DNA sequence: TGTGCCAGTAGGCAGGGCCTCACGGTGACAGATACGCAGTATTTT.

The chain uses TRBV2 and TRBJ1-2, with D perhaps matching TRBD1 (6 bases). CDR1 and CDR2 (germline): SNHLY, FYNNEI. The length of the CDR3 is 14 residues. Trimming stripped 4 bases from V and 8 bases from J, with 17 bases between. The CDR3 DNA sequence: TGTGCCAGCAGTGGGGAGACAGGCTTCGGGGGCTACACCTTC. Translated, it gives CASSGETGFGGYTF.

V gene TRBV19 combines with J gene TRBJ2-7; 8 positions match TRBD2. Germline V gives CDR1 LNHDA, CDR2 SQIVND (reference sequence). The CDR3 has 17 residues. The ends lost 5 bases at V and 0 bases at J; junction bases unmatched: 12. DNA of the CDR3: TGTGCCAGTAGTTCCCGGGGGGGCAGGGCCCACTCCTACGAGCAGTACTTC. It encodes CASSSRGGRAHSYEQYF.

Concerning this clone: One junction end does not reproduce the germline sequence, and a read error may be involved. This chain joins TRBV6-1 and TRBJ2-1, with TRBD2 matching 8 bases. The CDR3 consists of 16 residues. Germline lookup yields CDR1 MNHNS and CDR2 SASEGT. The CDR3 DNA follows: TGTGCCAGCAGAGAAGGACTAGCCTCATCCTACAATGAGCAGTTCTTC. The encoded protein is CASREGLASSYNEQFF.

V and J are TRBV4-3 and TRBJ2-3, with 7 positions matching TRBD2. Germline V CDR1 and CDR2: LGHNA, YSLEER. With 1 base clipped from V and 2 bases from J, the junction kept 3 bases outside the gene matches. The CDR3 is made up of 15 amino acids. Here the CDR3 reads CASSQGRGFTDTQYF. CDR3 bases: TGCGCCAGCAGCCAAGGGCGGGGGTTCACAGATACGCAGTATTTT.

This chain uses TRBV4-1 with TRBJ1-6; 7 nucleotides align to TRBD1. With 2 bases clipped from V and 10 bases from J, the junction kept 11 bases outside the gene matches. CDR1 and CDR2 from the germline V gene are MGHRA and YSYEKL. This CDR3 is built from 16 residues. CDR3 nucleotide sequence: TGCGCCAGCAGCCAACCGGGGAGACAGGGCGGGTCACCCCTCCACTTT. Translation gives CASSQPGRQGGSPLHF.

V is TRBV5-6 and J is TRBJ2-1, with 11 bases that match TRBD2. Germline assignment: CDR1 SGHDT and CDR2 YYEEEE. This CDR3 has 15 residues. Trimming at V came to 6 bases and at J to 5 bases, leaving 7 bases not matched to a gene. CDR3 bases: TGTGCCAGCACCTCATCTAGCGGGGGGAACAATGAGCAGTTCTTC. Protein sequence: CASTSSSGGNNEQFF. Complete variable domain (other parts from reference TRBV5-6 and TRBJ2-1): DAGVTQSPTHLIKTRGQQVTLRCSPKSGHDTVSWYQQALGQGPQFIFQYYEEEERQRGNFPDRFSGHQFPNYSSELNVNALLLGDSALYLCASTSSSGGNNEQFFGPGTRLTVL.

The chain employs TRBV7-2 and TRBJ2-5, with 8 bases identical to TRBD1. With 3 bases clipped from V and 5 bases from J, the junction kept 5 bases outside the gene matches. CDR3 size: 14 residues. The germline CDR1 and CDR2 sequences are SGHTA and FQGNSA. The CDR3 nucleotides are TGTGCCAGCAGCTTTCGCAGGGGGCTTGAGACCCAGTACTTC. Encoded protein: CASSFRRGLETQYF.

The J gene is TRBJ2-3, the V gene TRBV11-3, with 7 bases matching TRBD2. Losses at the gene ends were 2 bases for V and 3 bases for J; bases not matched to a gene: 2. Germline V lookup: CDR1 SGHNT, CDR2 YENEEA. The CDR3 covers 14 residues. CDR3 loop: CASSLRGETDTQYF. CDR3 nucleotides: TGTGCCAGCAGCTTACGGGGGGAGACAGATACGCAGTATTTT.

V usage is TRBV19 and J usage is TRBJ2-7; D possibly corresponds to TRBD1 (5 bases). Trimming pared 6 bases from V and 3 bases from J, leaving 15 bases between. The CDR3 is made up of 14 amino acids. In germline, CDR1 is LNHDA, CDR2 SQIVND (reference sequence). CDR3 nucleotide sequence: TGTGCCAGTAGAGGCCGAAATCAGGGCTACGAGCAGTACTTC. It is translated as CASRGRNQGYEQYF.

The V gene is TRBV7-8, the J gene TRBJ2-1, with TRBD1 matching 8 bases. The J segment lost 9 bases and the V segment lost 4 bases, leaving 8 bases of the junction unmatched. Germline V gives CDR1 SGHVS, CDR2 FQNEAQ. CDR3 length: 14 amino acids. The CDR3 DNA reads TGTGCCAGCAGCTCTAGGACAGGGTTGGGTGAGCAGTTCTTC. It codes for CASSSRTGLGEQFF. The variable domain in full, completed from reference TRBV7-8 and TRBJ2-1, reads GAGVSQSPRYKVAKRGQDVALRCDPISGHVSLFWYQQALGQGPEFLTYFQNEAQLDKSGLPSDRFFAERPEGSVSTLKIQRTQQEDSAVYLCASSSRTGLGEQFFGPGTRLTVL.

The chain uses TRBV25-1 and TRBJ2-7; D is undetermined. The CDR3 sequence is 14 residues long. V gave up 3 bases and J gave up 0 bases, with 9 bases separating them. The germline V gene encodes CDR1 MGHDK and CDR2 SYGVNS. CDR3 DNA sequence: TGTGCCAGCAGTGAGTACGGTAGCTCCTACGAGCAGTACTTC. It is translated as CASSEYGSSYEQYF.

V gene TRBV7-8 combines with J gene TRBJ1-5; unclear D gene. This CDR3 has 13 residues. V lost 2 bases, J lost 6 bases, and 8 bases lay in between. Germline CDR1 SGHVS, CDR2 FQNEAQ. The CDR3 here is CASSLMSIQPQHF. The CDR3 bases are TGTGCCAGCAGCTTAATGTCAATTCAGCCCCAGCATTTT.